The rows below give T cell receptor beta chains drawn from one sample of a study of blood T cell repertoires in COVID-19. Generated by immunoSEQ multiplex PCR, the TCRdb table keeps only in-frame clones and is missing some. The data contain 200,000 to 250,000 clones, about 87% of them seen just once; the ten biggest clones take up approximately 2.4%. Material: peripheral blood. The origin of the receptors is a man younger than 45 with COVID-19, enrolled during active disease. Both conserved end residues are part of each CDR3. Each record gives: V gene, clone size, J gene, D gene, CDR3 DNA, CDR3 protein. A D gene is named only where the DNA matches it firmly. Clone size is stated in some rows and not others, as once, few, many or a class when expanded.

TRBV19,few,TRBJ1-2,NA,TGTGCCAGTAGTATGGGTACGGGATATGGCTACACCTTC,CASSMGTGYGYTF
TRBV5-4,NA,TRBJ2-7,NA,TGTGCCAGCAGCTTTCGCCGGTTCTCCTACGAGCAGTACTTC,CASSFRRFSYEQYF
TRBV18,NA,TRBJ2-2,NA,TGTGCCAGCTCACCACAGGAGGGTCAGCTGTTTTTT,CASSPQEGQLFF
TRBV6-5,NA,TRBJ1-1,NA,TGTGCCAGCAGTTACTCGGAGGGGATGAACACTGAAGCTTTCTTT,CASSYSEGMNTEAFF
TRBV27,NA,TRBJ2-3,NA,TGTGCCAGCAGTACCCGACAGCGCCTTTTACCCACAGATACGCAGTATTTT,CASSTRQRLLPTDTQYF
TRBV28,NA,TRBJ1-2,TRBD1,TGTGCCAGCAGATCCTCCGGGACAGGGTATGTGGATGGCTACACCTTC,CASRSSGTGYVDGYTF
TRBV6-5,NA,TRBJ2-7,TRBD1,TGTGCCAGCAGTTGGACAGGGACTTACGAGCAGTACTTC,CASSWTGTYEQYF
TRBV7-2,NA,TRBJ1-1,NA,TGTGCCAGCACCCGCTGGTCGGGGGTCACTGAAGCTTTCTTT,CASTRWSGVTEAFF
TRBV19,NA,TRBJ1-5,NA,TGTGCCAGTAGTATAGGGCAGGGCATTCAGCCCCAGCATTTT,CASSIGQGIQPQHF
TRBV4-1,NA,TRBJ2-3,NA,TGCGCCAGCAGCCAAGATTCTCAGGGGTATTACACAGATACGCAGTATTTT,CASSQDSQGYYTDTQYF
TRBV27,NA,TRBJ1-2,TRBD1,TGTGCCAGCAGTTTTGGGACAGGATATGGCTACACCTTC,CASSFGTGYGYTF
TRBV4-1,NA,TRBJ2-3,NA,TGCGCCAGCAGCCTGGGGGCAGAAACAGATACGCAGTATTTT,CASSLGAETDTQYF
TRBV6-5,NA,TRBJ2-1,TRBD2,TGTGCCAGCAGTTCCTGGACTAGCGGGAGGGCCCATGAGCAGTTCTTC,CASSSWTSGRAHEQFF
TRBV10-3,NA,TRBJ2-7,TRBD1,TGTGCCATCAGTGAGCCTGACAGGGATACCAGGGAGCAGTACTTC,CAISEPDRDTREQYF
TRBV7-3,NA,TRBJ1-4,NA,TGTGCCAGCAGCCCCGGGGGGGCAACTAATGAAAAACTGTTTTTT,CASSPGGATNEKLFF